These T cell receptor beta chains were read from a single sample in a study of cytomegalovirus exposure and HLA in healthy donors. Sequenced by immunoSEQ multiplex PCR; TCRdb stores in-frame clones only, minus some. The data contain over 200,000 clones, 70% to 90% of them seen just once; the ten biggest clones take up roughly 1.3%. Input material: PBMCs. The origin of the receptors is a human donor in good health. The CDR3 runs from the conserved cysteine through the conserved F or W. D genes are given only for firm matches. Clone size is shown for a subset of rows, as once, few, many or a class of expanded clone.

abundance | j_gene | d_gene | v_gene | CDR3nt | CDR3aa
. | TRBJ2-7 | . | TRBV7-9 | TGTGCCACCCAGGAGGCGGGAATAACCGAGCAGTACTTC | CATQEAGITEQYF
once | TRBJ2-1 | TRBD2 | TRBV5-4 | TGTGCCAGCAGCACCGCTAGCGGGAGGGTGTACAATGAGCAGTTCTTC | CASSTASGRVYNEQFF
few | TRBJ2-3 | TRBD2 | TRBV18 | TGTGCCAGCTCACGCTCACTAGCGGAGTTAGATACGCAGTATTTT | CASSRSLAELDTQYF
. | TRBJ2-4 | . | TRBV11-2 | TGTGCCAGCAGTCGAGAAGGGGAAGGCCAGCTGATTCAGTACTTC | CASSREGEGQLIQYF
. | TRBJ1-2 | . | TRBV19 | TGTGCCAGTAGTCCCCACAGGGTTGTAGGCGGCTACACCTTC | CASSPHRVVGGYTF
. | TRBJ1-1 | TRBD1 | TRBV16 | TGTGCCAGCAGCCAACAGGGGGACGACGTAGCTTTCTTT | CASSQQGDDVAFF
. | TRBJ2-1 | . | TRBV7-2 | TGTGCCAGCAGCTTAGGTCGGGGGAGCTCCTACAATGAGCAGTTCTTC | CASSLGRGSSYNEQFF
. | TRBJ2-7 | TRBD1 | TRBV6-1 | TGTGCCAGCAGCTCTGGACAGGGGAGCTCCTACGAGCAGTACTTC | CASSSGQGSSYEQYF
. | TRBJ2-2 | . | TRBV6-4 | TGTGCCAGCAGTGTTTCCAGGGAGAACACCGGGGAGCTGTTTTTT | CASSVSRENTGELFF
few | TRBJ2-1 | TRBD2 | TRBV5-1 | TGCGCCAGCAGCCCACCCTTAGCGGGTTTTTACAATGAGCAGTTCTTC | CASSPPLAGFYNEQFF
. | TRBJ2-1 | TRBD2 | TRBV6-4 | TGTGCCACCTCGTCGCGGGAGTCGGATGAGCAGTTCTTC | CATSSRESDEQFF
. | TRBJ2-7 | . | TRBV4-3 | TGCGCCAGCAGCCCATCACGTGGAGGGCCGTACGAGCAGTACTTC | CASSPSRGGPYEQYF
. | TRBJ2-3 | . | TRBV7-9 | TGTGCCAGCAGCTTCCCCCCCGTGGAGGGGCGTAGCACAGATACGCAGTATTTT | CASSFPPVEGRSTDTQYF
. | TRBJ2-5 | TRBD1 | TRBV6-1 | TGTGCCAGCAGGCTATACAGGGGACAAGAGACCCAGTACTTC | CASRLYRGQETQYF
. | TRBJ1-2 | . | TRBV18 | TGTGCCAGCTCCCCGGTCGACAAGTACTATGGCTACACCTTC | CASSPVDKYYGYTF
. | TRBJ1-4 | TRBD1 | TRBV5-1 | TGCGCCAGCAGCAAGGGGGGACAGGGTGAAGGAAAACTGTTTTTT | CASSKGGQGEGKLFF
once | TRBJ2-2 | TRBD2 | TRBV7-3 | TGTGCCAGCAGCTTATTGGCTAGCGGGAACACCGGGGAGCTGTTTTTT | CASSLLASGNTGELFF
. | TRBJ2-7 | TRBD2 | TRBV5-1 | TGCGCCAGCAGCTTGGAGGGGACTAGCGGGCGCTCCTACGAGCAGTACTTC | CASSLEGTSGRSYEQYF
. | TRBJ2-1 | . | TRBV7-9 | TGTGCCAGCAGCTCCCCCCCCGGGGGGCCCTACAATGAGCAGTTCTTC | CASSSPPGGPYNEQFF
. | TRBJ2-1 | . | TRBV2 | TGTGCCAGCAGTGGTGACAGGAGTGAGCAGTTCTTC | CASSGDRSEQFF
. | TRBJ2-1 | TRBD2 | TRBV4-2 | TGTGCCAGCAGCCATGGTCCTAGCGGACCAACCTACAATGAGCAGTTCTTC | CASSHGPSGPTYNEQFF
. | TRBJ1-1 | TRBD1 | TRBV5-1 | TGCGCCAGCAGCTTTGGACAGGGGCTGAACACTGAAGCTTTCTTT | CASSFGQGLNTEAFF
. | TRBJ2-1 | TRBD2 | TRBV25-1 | TGTGCCAGCACACCAGAAAAGCGGGAGGCCGATGAGCAGTTCTTC | CASTPEKREADEQFF
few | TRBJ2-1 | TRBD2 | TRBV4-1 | TGCGCCAGCAGCCGCGGACTAGCGGGGTACAATGAGCAGTTCTTC | CASSRGLAGYNEQFF
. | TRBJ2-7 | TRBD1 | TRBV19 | TGTGCCAGTAGTACGGCAAGGGACAGATCCTACGAGCAGTACTTC | CASSTARDRSYEQYF
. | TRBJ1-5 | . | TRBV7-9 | TGTGCCAGCAGCTGGCGGGGTTATAGCAATCAGCCCCAGCATTTT | CASSWRGYSNQPQHF
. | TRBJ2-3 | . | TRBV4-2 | TGTGCCAGCAGCCAAGGACTGGCCCTTTTAGACACAGATACGCAGTATTTT | CASSQGLALLDTDTQYF
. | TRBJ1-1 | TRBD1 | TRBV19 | TGTGCCAGTAGGCTAAACCTGGACAGGGCGAACACTGAAGCTTTCTTT | CASRLNLDRANTEAFF
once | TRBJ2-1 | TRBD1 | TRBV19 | TGTGCCAGTAGTTATGCGGACAGGGTGATTGATGAGCAGTTCTTC | CASSYADRVIDEQFF
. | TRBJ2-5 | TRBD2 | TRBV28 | TGTGCCAGCAGCCGACCCCGGACTAGCGGGAGTCCGGAGACCCAGTACTTC | CASSRPRTSGSPETQYF
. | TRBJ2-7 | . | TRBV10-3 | TGTGCCATCAGTGGGGCTGAGGGTTCCGGCGACGAGCAGTACTTC | CAISGAEGSGDEQYF
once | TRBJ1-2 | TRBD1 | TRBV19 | TGTGCCAGTAAGGGGACAGGGGCTAACTATGGCTACACCTTC | CASKGTGANYGYTF
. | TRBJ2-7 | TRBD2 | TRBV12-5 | TGTGCTAGTGGTTGGGGACTAGCGGGGGCCTACGAGCAGTACTTC | CASGWGLAGAYEQYF
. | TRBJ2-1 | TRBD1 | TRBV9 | TGTGCCAGCCAGAGGGGGGACAGGGGCGTCAATGAGCAGTTCTTC | CASQRGDRGVNEQFF
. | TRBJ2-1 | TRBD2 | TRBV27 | TGTGCCAGCAGTCTAGCGGGAGGACTCGACAATGAGCAGTTCTTC | CASSLAGGLDNEQFF
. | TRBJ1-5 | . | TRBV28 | TGTGCCAGCAGTTTAGGTCAGAGCAATCAGCCCCAGCATTTT | CASSLGQSNQPQHF
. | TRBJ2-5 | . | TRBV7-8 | TGTGCCAGCAGCATCGACAAGCAAGAGACCCAGTACTTC | CASSIDKQETQYF
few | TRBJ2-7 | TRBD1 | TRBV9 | TGTGCCAGCAGCGTAGAAACAGGGGGCTCCTACGAGCAGTACTTC | CASSVETGGSYEQYF
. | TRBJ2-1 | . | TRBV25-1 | TGTGCCCAAAGAGCGGCGCCGGGCAATGAGCAGTTCTTC | CAQRAAPGNEQFF
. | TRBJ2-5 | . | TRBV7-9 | TGTGCCAGCAGCTCGGGACTCCAAGAGACCCAGTACTTC | CASSSGLQETQYF
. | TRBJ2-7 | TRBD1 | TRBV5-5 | TGTGCCAGCAGCTTGATTGTTCCAAGGGGACAGGGCTCTGACGAGCAGTACTTC | CASSLIVPRGQGSDEQYF
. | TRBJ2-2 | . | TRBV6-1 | TGTGCCAGCAGTGAACGAGGTGGCGGTCCCGGGGAGCTGTTTTTT | CASSERGGGPGELFF
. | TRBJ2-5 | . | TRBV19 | TGTGCCAGTACCTCAGGACAGCTTGGGACCCAGTACTTC | CASTSGQLGTQYF
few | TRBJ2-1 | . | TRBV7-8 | TGTGCCAGCAGCCCGGGGGAGGACAATGAGCAGTTCTTC | CASSPGEDNEQFF
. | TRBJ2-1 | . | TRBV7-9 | TGTGCCAGCAGCTTAAGCTTTCCCTACAATGAGCAGTTCTTC | CASSLSFPYNEQFF
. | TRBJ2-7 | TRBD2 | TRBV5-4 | TGTGCCTGGAAGGTGGGCGGGAGGAACGAGCAGTACTTC | CAWKVGGRNEQYF
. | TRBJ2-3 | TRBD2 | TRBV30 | TGTGCCTGGAGTCTCCAGCGGGAGGATTTGAATACGCAGTATTTT | CAWSLQREDLNTQYF
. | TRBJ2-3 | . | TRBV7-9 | TGTGCCAGCCTCCGCGGAGTGGGAGATACGCAGTATTTT | CASLRGVGDTQYF
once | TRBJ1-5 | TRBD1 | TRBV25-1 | TGTGCCAGCAGTGCCGCCGGGACAGCTAATCAGCCCCAGCATTTT | CASSAAGTANQPQHF
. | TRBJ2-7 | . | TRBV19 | TGTGCCAGTAGTGAATTGGACAGAGCCTACGAGCAGTACTTC | CASSELDRAYEQYF
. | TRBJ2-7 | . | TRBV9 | TGTGCCAGCAGCGCGGAGGGTAACAGGGGCTACGAGCAGTACTTC | CASSAEGNRGYEQYF